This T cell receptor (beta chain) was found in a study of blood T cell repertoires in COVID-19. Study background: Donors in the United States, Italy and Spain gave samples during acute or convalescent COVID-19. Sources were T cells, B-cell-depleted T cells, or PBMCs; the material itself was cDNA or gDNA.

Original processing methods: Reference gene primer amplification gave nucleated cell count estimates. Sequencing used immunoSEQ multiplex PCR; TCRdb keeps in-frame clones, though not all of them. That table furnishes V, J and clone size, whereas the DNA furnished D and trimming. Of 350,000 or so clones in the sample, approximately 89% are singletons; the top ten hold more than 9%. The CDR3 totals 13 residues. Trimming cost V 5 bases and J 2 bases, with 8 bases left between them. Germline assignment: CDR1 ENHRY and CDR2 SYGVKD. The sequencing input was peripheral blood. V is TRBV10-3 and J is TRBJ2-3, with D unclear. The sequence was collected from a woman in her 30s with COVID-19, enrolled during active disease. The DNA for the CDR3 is TGTGCCATCAGTCCCATTTCCACAGATACGCAGTATTTT. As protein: CAISPISTDTQYF.